Presented here are 31 T cell receptor beta chains from one specimen sequenced in a study of human T cells and chemical hapten exposure. Regarding time point: patch test 2, 6 weeks after DPC sensitization. Treatment indicated: therapeutic diphenylcyclopropenone sensitization with weekly scalp DPC. One entry per CDR3 protein, called by TCRdb with MiXCR from the RACE reads. The table has 120,000 to 150,000 distinct CDR3 sequences, over 9.5% seen once; the top ten hold 1.4%. Sequencing was performed on whole blood, taken in connection with sensitization to the hapten diphenylcyclopropenone (DPC). The receptor set was obtained from a woman in her fifties or sixties with alopecia areata. Some clones in this sample may be carry-over from other donors' samples.

This clonotype was picked up a small number of times. The V and J genes are TRBV27 and TRBJ1-2, with a possible D match to TRBD1 (6 bases). Germline CDR1 and CDR2: MNHEY and SMNVEV (reference sequence). This CDR3 region has 13 residues. V was clipped by 7 bases and J by 2 bases, with 11 bases between them. The DNA of the CDR3 is TGTGCCAGCACGAGGGGGAACAACTATGGCTACACCTTC. Amino acid sequence: CASTRGNNYGYTF.

In this sample, this clonotype turned up many times. The chain is built from TRBV20-1 and TRBJ1-6; D not certain. CDR1 and CDR2 from the germline V gene are DFQATT and SNEGSKA (reference sequence). The CDR3 consists of 15 residues. V lost 5 bases to trimming and J lost 10 bases, with 21 bases between them. CDR3 sequence: CSAGPPGNTGSPLHF. CDR3 bases: TGCAGTGCTGGTCCACCCGGGAATACGGGATCACCCCTCCACTTT.

The chain couples TRBV20-1 to TRBJ2-3; TRBD2 matches 9 bases. The germline V gene has CDR1 DFQATT and CDR2 SNEGSKA (reference sequence). This CDR3 has 14 residues. J was trimmed by 5 bases and V by 3 bases; bases with no gene match: 6. The CDR3 spells CSARGSGRKDTQYF. The CDR3 coding sequence is TGCAGTGCTAGGGGAAGCGGGAGGAAAGATACGCAGTATTTT.

This chain connects TRBV20-1 to TRBJ1-5; 11 nucleotides align to TRBD1. CDR1 is DFQATT and CDR2 is SNEGSKA in the germline V gene (reference sequence). The CDR3 consists of 14 residues. Germline trimming cut 6 bases from V and 6 bases from J; bases unmatched to any gene: 7. The DNA of the CDR3 is TGCAGTGCCCGGGACAGGGGGTTGCTTCAGCCCCAGCATTTT. Amino acids: CSARDRGLLQPQHF.

This clonotype was counted ten times or more. The genes are TRBV6-5 and TRBJ2-3; possibly TRBD1 or TRBD2 for D (5 bases each). The V end was cut by 5 bases, the J end by 5 bases, with 14 bases between. Germline CDR1 MNHEY, CDR2 SVGAGI. The CDR3 totals 14 residues. The CDR3 protein is CASSLRDLRDTQYF. As DNA, the CDR3 is TGTGCCAGCAGTCTCCGGGACCTACGAGATACGCAGTATTTT.

The sample holds a few counts of this clonotype. The genes are TRBV6-1 and TRBJ2-2; no definite D call. V gave up 3 bases and J gave up 8 bases, with 10 bases separating them. Germline CDR1 reads MNHNS; CDR2 reads SASEGT. This CDR3 has 13 amino acids. The CDR3 sequence is CASSEYPAGELFF. DNA for the CDR3: TGTGCCAGCAGTGAGTACCCAGCGGGGGAGCTGTTTTTT.

This chain connects TRBV29-1 to TRBJ2-7; 9 bases are shared with TRBD2. CDR3 length: 13 residues. Germline CDR1 and CDR2: SQVTM and ANQGSEA. V dropped 6 bases and J dropped 5; count of bases not matched to a gene: 8. The DNA of the CDR3 is TGCAGCGTACCCGGGACTAGCATTCACGAGCAGTACTTC. As protein: CSVPGTSIHEQYF.

This clonotype appeared many times. The chain carries TRBV30 and TRBJ2-1; 12 nucleotides line up with TRBD1. The CDR3 is 17 residues long. Germline V gene sequence: CDR1 GTSNPN, CDR2 SVGIG (reference sequence). The trim removed 0 bases at V and 7 bases at J, leaving 10 bases unmatched. DNA of the CDR3: TGTGCCTGGAGTGTAGGCTTGGGACAGGGGGCGCGGAATGAGCAGTTCTTC. Translating gives CAWSVGLGQGARNEQFF.

This clonotype was seen a handful of times. CDR3 protein: CASSQVQGAQTYEQYF. CDR3 coding DNA: TGTGCCAGCAGCCAAGTCCAGGGGGCCCAAACCTACGAGCAGTACTTC. This chain uses TRBV4-2 with TRBJ2-7; TRBD1 aligns across 8 bases. V lost 1 base to trimming and J lost 2 bases; unmatched junction nucleotides: 7. The CDR3 extends over 16 amino acids. Germline V CDR1 and CDR2: LGHNA, YNFKEQ.

The V and J genes are TRBV9 and TRBJ1-2; no clear D. The CDR3 extends over 12 amino acids. In germline, CDR1 is SGDLS, CDR2 YYNGEE. V gave up 1 base and J gave up 5 bases, with 6 bases separating them. This chain's CDR3 is CASSVNGYGYTF. The CDR3 region has the DNA TGTGCCAGCAGCGTAAATGGATATGGCTACACCTTC.

This clonotype turned up a few times. J is TRBJ2-5 and V is TRBV11-2, with a weak D call TRBD2 (6 bases). The CDR3 runs to 13 residues. Germline-derived CDR1 and CDR2 are SGHAT and FQNNGV. Between the trimmed V and J ends, which lost 5 bases and 5 bases, there was a span of 12 bases. The CDR3 reads CASSGGLLETQYF. As DNA, the CDR3 is TGTGCCAGCAGCGGGGGACTCTTGGAGACCCAGTACTTC.

The chain employs TRBV10-3 and TRBJ1-2; 7 bases match TRBD1. The CDR3 covers 14 residues. The germline V gene encodes CDR1 ENHRY and CDR2 SYGVKD. V shed 10 bases and J 7 bases; nucleotides not matched to a gene: 15. As DNA, the CDR3 is TGTGCCACCCGACCTGAGGACAGGCCCGGTGGCTACACCTTC. Protein product: CATRPEDRPGGYTF.

With regard to this clonotype: A much larger clone sits a single nucleotide away, making a read error possible. J is TRBJ2-7 and V is TRBV12-3 or TRBV12-4; either TRBD1 or TRBD2 may supply D (5 bases each). The CDR3 runs 14 residues. Trimming stripped 7 bases from V and 7 bases from J, with 20 bases between. Written as DNA, the CDR3 is TGTGCCAGCACCCAATCCGGGACCTTCGGAGAGCAGTACTTC. Translating gives CASTQSGTFGEQYF.

V usage is TRBV20-1 and J usage is TRBJ2-1; the match to TRBD2 covers 7 bases. CDR1 is DFQATT and CDR2 is SNEGSKA in the germline V gene (reference sequence). The V and J ends lost 6 bases and 6 bases, in that order; junction bases with no gene match: 14. This CDR3 is built from 15 residues. CDR3 coding DNA: TGCAGTGCCAGGATACCACAGACTAGCCCCAATGAGCAGTTCTTC. Translating gives CSARIPQTSPNEQFF.

This clonotype was recorded at least ten times. V gene TRBV7-9 combines with J gene TRBJ1-2; 10 positions agree with TRBD1. This CDR3 region has 14 residues. Trimming removed 5 bases from V and 6 bases from J; junction bases left unmatched: 6. CDR1 is SEHNR and CDR2 is FQNEAQ in the germline V gene (reference sequence). DNA of the CDR3: TGTGCCAGCAGCCCCCAGGGGACAGGGGATGGCTACACCTTC. Residues: CASSPQGTGDGYTF.

This clonotype was found a few times. This chain connects TRBV24-1 to TRBJ2-4; possible D gene TRBD2, 5 bases. The CDR3 consists of 15 residues. V was shortened by 5 bases and J by 1 base, with 11 bases between the two germline ends. CDR1 is KGHDR, CDR2 SFDVKD, per germline. This CDR3 reads CATSAPGGAKNIQYF. The CDR3 bases are TGTGCCACCAGTGCTCCAGGAGGCGCCAAAAACATTCAGTACTTC.

In its sample, this clonotype was seen many times. The rearrangement links TRBV11-3 to TRBJ2-7; no firm D call. This CDR3 comprises 14 residues. Trimming pared 3 bases from V and 1 base from J, leaving 10 bases between. Germline-derived CDR1 and CDR2 are SGHNT and YENEEA. CDR3 in amino acids: CASSLGRGSYEQYF. The CDR3 bases are TGTGCCAGCAGCTTGGGTAGAGGATCCTACGAGCAGTACTTC.

The V and J genes are TRBV5-4 and TRBJ2-3, with TRBD2 identical over 9 bases. The germline V gene encodes CDR1 SGHNT and CDR2 YYREEE (reference sequence). The CDR3 is 15 amino acids. Unmatched junction bases numbered 4, after V lost 0 bases and J lost 5 bases. The CDR3 nucleotides are TGTGCCAGCAGCTTGGGACTAGCGGCAGAAGATACGCAGTATTTT. Translated, it gives CASSLGLAAEDTQYF. Full variable domain (missing parts from reference TRBV5-4 and TRBJ2-3): ETGVTQSPTHLIKTRGQQVTLRCSSQSGHNTVSWYQQALGQGPQFIFQYYREEENGRGNFPPRFSGLQFPNYSSELNVNALELDDSALYLCASSLGLAAEDTQYFGPGTRLTVL.

The genes are TRBV21-1 and TRBJ1-5; the D call in the table, TRBD1, was not verified against the DNA. TRBV21-1 is recorded as a pseudogene. The CDR3 is made up of 16 amino acids. As DNA, the CDR3 is TGTGCCAGCAGCCCTCGGCTGCCGGGCTTCAATCAGCCCCAGCATTTT. This codes for CASSPRLPGFNQPQHF.

This clonotype was counted a few times. In nucleotides, the CDR3 is TGCGCCAGCAGCTTACAGGGGGAGAGGGAAGAGACCCAGTACTTC. This codes for CASSLQGEREETQYF. The rearrangement joins TRBV5-1 to TRBJ2-5; 8 bases are shared with TRBD1. Germline values: CDR1 SGHRS, CDR2 YFSETQ. The CDR3 sequence is 15 residues long. V shed 2 bases, J shed 3 bases, and the junction held 6 bases outside the gene matches.

This clonotype has just a few counts. J is TRBJ1-1 and V is TRBV6-6; D not certain. This CDR3 region has 18 residues. Germline CDR1 is MNHNY and CDR2 is SVGAGI (reference sequence). The germline V and J ends were trimmed by 0 bases and 0 bases, with 17 bases remaining between them. The CDR3 DNA reads TGTGCCAGCAGTTACTCCAGGACGGGCGTTAGGTTGAACACTGAAGCTTTCTTT. Translating it yields CASSYSRTGVRLNTEAFF.

V gene TRBV19 combines with J gene TRBJ1-1, with unresolved D. The CDR3 runs 14 residues. Per germline, CDR1 LNHDA and CDR2 SQIVND (reference sequence). V was shortened by 3 bases and J by 4 bases, with 12 bases between the two germline ends. The CDR3 reads CASSMRTGGTEAFF. CDR3 coding DNA: TGTGCCAGTAGTATGAGGACGGGTGGCACTGAAGCTTTCTTT.

This clonotype came up many times. The chain combines TRBV12-3 or TRBV12-4 with TRBJ2-2; D is undetermined. Trimming pared 2 bases from V and 5 bases from J, leaving 3 bases between. The CDR3 extends over 12 amino acids. The CDR3 region has the DNA TGTGCCAGCAGTTTAAAGACCGGGGAGCTGTTTTTT. It specifies CASSLKTGELFF.

The chain employs TRBV7-9 and TRBJ1-6, with D hard to call. This CDR3 region has 15 residues. V lost 3 bases to trimming and J lost 8 bases, with 14 bases between them. Germline CDR1 is SEHNR and CDR2 is FQNEAQ (reference sequence). The CDR3 loop reads CASSFGPTVDSPLHF. The CDR3 bases are TGTGCCAGCAGCTTTGGGCCGACGGTGGATTCACCCCTCCACTTT.

This clonotype was recorded at least ten times. This chain uses TRBV7-9 with TRBJ2-1; the match to TRBD2 covers 11 bases. Trimming removed 5 bases from V and 10 bases from J; junction bases left unmatched: 10. CDR1 is SEHNR and CDR2 is FQNEAQ in the germline V gene (reference sequence). The CDR3 sequence is 15 residues long. The CDR3 bases are TGTGCCAGCAGCCCGTCACTAGCGGGGGATGGGGAGCAGTTCTTC. Protein: CASSPSLAGDGEQFF.

This clonotype has more than one count but fewer than ten. This chain joins TRBV4-1 and TRBJ2-7; D call uncertain. Germline CDR1 is MGHRA and CDR2 is YSYEKL. V lost 5 bases and J 3 bases, leaving 17 bases between the germline ends. CDR3 length: 15 residues. The DNA for the CDR3 is TGCGCCAGCAGCTTCAGGTCGGCTTCCCGCTACGAGCAGTACTTC. Translated: CASSFRSASRYEQYF.

This clonotype has more than one count but fewer than ten. V is TRBV30 and J is TRBJ1-6; TRBD1 matches 9 bases. With V trimmed by 3 bases and J by 7 bases, 10 bases remained unmatched. CDR1 and CDR2 (germline): GTSNPN, SVGIG (reference sequence). The CDR3 consists of 16 residues. This CDR3 is CAWRIQAGTGNSPLHF. The CDR3 bases are TGTGCCTGGAGGATACAAGCCGGGACAGGGAATTCACCCCTCCACTTT.

The V and J genes are TRBV20-1 and TRBJ1-6, with D maybe TRBD1 (6 bases). Germline assignment: CDR1 DFQATT and CDR2 SNEGSKA (reference sequence). The CDR3 is 13 residues long. Deletions cut 3 bases from V and 10 bases from J, with 13 bases between. The CDR3 protein is CSASRGPGSPLHF. The CDR3 DNA reads TGCAGTGCTAGTCGGGGGCCGGGATCACCCCTCCACTTT.

The table lists this clonotype with a few counts. The genes are TRBV18 and TRBJ1-4; D perhaps matches TRBD1 (5 bases). The V end lost 3 bases, the J end lost 5 bases, and 10 bases lay between the germline ends. Germline CDR1 is KGHSH and CDR2 is LQKENI. CDR3 length: 14 amino acids. The CDR3 region has the DNA TGTGCCAGCTCACCCGGGACTCAAAATGAAAAACTGTTTTTT. Encoded protein: CASSPGTQNEKLFF.

The sample holds many counts of this clonotype. This chain links TRBV11-1 with TRBJ2-2; 8 bases are shared with TRBD2. Germline V gene lookup returns CDR1 SGHAT and CDR2 FQDESV (reference sequence). This CDR3 is built from 16 residues. Trimming cost V 6 bases and J 7 bases; bases outside gene matches: 13. The chain's CDR3 is CASRPESGRGIGELFF. DNA of the CDR3: TGTGCCAGCAGACCAGAAAGCGGGAGAGGAATCGGGGAGCTGTTTTTT.

The rearrangement uses TRBV24-1 and TRBJ1-1; D may be TRBD1 (5 bases). The CDR3 is 13 amino acids. The ends were cut back, 3 bases at V and 6 bases at J, with 10 bases in the middle. The V gene's germline CDR1 is KGHDR and CDR2 SFDVKD. This CDR3 is CATSDTWGAEAFF. The CDR3 coding sequence is TGTGCCACCAGTGATACTTGGGGCGCTGAAGCTTTCTTT.